Each of the 18 T cell receptor beta chains below was sequenced from the same sample in a study of blood T cell repertoires in COVID-19. Assay: immunoSEQ multiplex PCR; the TCRdb copy retains only in-frame clones and omits some. Of about 220,000 clones in the sample, around 83% are singletons; the top ten hold about 9%. Input material: peripheral blood. Receptors were obtained from a man in his forties or fifties with active or convalescent COVID-19.

This clone was seen a handful of times. V is TRBV11-3 and J is TRBJ2-1; 12 nucleotides align to TRBD1. CDR3 length: 15 residues. With V trimmed by 5 bases and J by 9 bases, 8 bases remained unmatched. CDR1 is SGHNT and CDR2 is YENEEA in the germline V gene. In DNA, the CDR3 is TGTGCCAGCAGCACTAGGGACAGGGGGCGAACTGAGCAGTTCTTC. It codes for CASSTRDRGRTEQFF.

The genes are TRBV13 and TRBJ2-7; D uncertain. CDR3 size: 13 residues. V was pared by 2 bases and J by 6 bases, with 11 bases between. CDR1 PRHDT and CDR2 FYEKMQ come from the germline V gene (reference sequence). The CDR3 bases are TGTGCCAGCAGCTTATCCCTAGATCGCGAGCAGTACGTC. The encoded protein is CASSLSLDREQYV.

In its sample, this clone was seen once. The chain employs TRBV18 and TRBJ2-7, with 8 bases lining up with TRBD1. Germline V lookup: CDR1 KGHSH, CDR2 LQKENI. This CDR3 is 16 amino acids long. After removal of 5 bases from V and 2 bases from J, the junction contained 11 bases not matched to a gene. The CDR3 protein is CASSGQTGDLTYEQYF. DNA of the CDR3: TGTGCCAGCTCAGGACAGACAGGGGACCTAACCTACGAGCAGTACTTC.

V gene TRBV27 combines with J gene TRBJ2-4; 9 bases map to TRBD2. Germline V lookup: CDR1 MNHEY, CDR2 SMNVEV (reference sequence). Germline trimming cut 8 bases from V and 2 bases from J; bases unmatched to any gene: 13. The CDR3 is 17 residues long. The CDR3 nucleotides are TGTGCCAGCTCCCCCCTTAGCGGGAGAGGGTCCAAAAACATTCAGTACTTC. Translated: CASSPLSGRGSKNIQYF.

This chain joins TRBV2 and TRBJ2-5, with TRBD1 identical over 7 bases. Trimming removed 7 bases from V and 1 base from J; junction bases left unmatched: 6. Germline V gene sequence: CDR1 SNHLY, CDR2 FYNNEI. The CDR3 consists of 14 residues. CDR3 in DNA: TGTGCCAGCAAGGACAGGACGACCCAAGAGACCCAGTACTTC. Protein: CASKDRTTQETQYF. Based on the CDR3 plus reference TRBV2 and TRBJ2-5, the full variable domain is EPEVTQTPSHQVTQMGQEVILRCVPISNHLYFYWYRQILGQKVEFLVSFYNNEISEKSEIFDDQFSVERPDGSNFTLKIRSTKLEDSAMYFCASKDRTTQETQYFGPGTRLLVL.

The V and J genes are TRBV28 and TRBJ1-5; D is unresolved. Germline V gives CDR1 MDHEN, CDR2 SYDVKM. V lost 3 bases to trimming and J lost 0 bases, with 9 bases between them. The CDR3 is 15 residues long. The CDR3 DNA reads as TGTGCCAGCAGTTTCGTCGGGGTTAGCAATCAGCCCCAGCATTTT. Translation gives CASSFVGVSNQPQHF.

The chain joins TRBV24-1 to TRBJ1-4; 7 bases match TRBD1. Trimming at V came to 9 bases and at J to 2 bases, leaving 5 bases not matched to a gene. Germline V gene sequence: CDR1 KGHDR, CDR2 SFDVKD. The CDR3 runs 14 residues. CDR3 bases: TGTGCCACCGGGAAGACAGGGACTAATGAAAAACTGTTTTTT. Translating gives CATGKTGTNEKLFF.

This clone was detected ten times or more. CDR3 region: CASSDNRGDPYNEQFF. The CDR3 nucleotides read TGTGCCAGCAGTGACAACAGGGGCGATCCCTACAATGAGCAGTTCTTC. This chain uses TRBV6-4 with TRBJ2-1, with 7 bases lining up with TRBD1. The CDR3 contains 16 residues. CDR1 and CDR2 (germline): MRHNA, SNTAGT. Losses at the gene ends were 2 bases for V and 2 bases for J; bases not matched to a gene: 6.

The genes are TRBV7-2 and TRBJ2-3; weak D call: TRBD2 (5 bases). This CDR3 comprises 13 residues. Germline CDR1 reads SGHTA; CDR2 reads FQGNSA. V lost 8 bases and J lost 3, with 12 bases in between. The CDR3 loop is CASGLIRTDTQYF. CDR3 in DNA: TGTGCCAGCGGACTCATAAGGACAGATACGCAGTATTTT.

The CDR3 DNA follows: TGTGCCAGCAGCCTAGGGACAGGGGAGGCACCCCTCCACTTT. It is translated as CASSLGTGEAPLHF. V usage is TRBV3-1 (or the pseudogene TRBV3-2) and J usage is TRBJ1-6; 10 nucleotides align to TRBD1. In germline, CDR1 is LGHDT, CDR2 YNNKEL (reference sequence). CDR3 length: 14 residues. After removal of 4 bases from V and 11 bases from J, the junction contained 5 bases not matched to a gene.

The rearrangement joins TRBV18 to TRBJ1-2, with a tentative D call TRBD1 (5 bases). Trimming stripped 4 bases from V and 7 bases from J, with 13 bases between. The CDR3 consists of 13 residues. From germline, CDR1 is KGHSH and CDR2 LQKENI. Here the CDR3 reads CASSLQGIGGYTF. In nucleotides, the CDR3 is TGTGCCAGCTCACTCCAGGGTATCGGTGGCTACACCTTC.

V gene TRBV18 combines with J gene TRBJ2-3; 9 nucleotides agree with TRBD2. From germline, CDR1 is KGHSH and CDR2 LQKENI. CDR3 length: 16 amino acids. Trimming took 2 bases from V and 6 from J; bases not matched to a gene: 9. In nucleotides, the CDR3 is TGTGCCAGCTCACCAGCCCGCGGGGGGGCTGGGGATACGCAGTATTTT. As protein: CASSPARGGAGDTQYF.

The chain recombines TRBV4-2 with TRBJ1-1; 9 nucleotides align to TRBD1. Germline-derived CDR1 and CDR2 are LGHNA and YNFKEQ. V trimming: 1 base; J trimming: 11 bases; junction bases outside the gene matches: 14. The CDR3 has 16 amino acids. This chain's CDR3 is CASSQVGGTGLIGAFF. The CDR3 DNA reads TGTGCCAGCAGCCAAGTAGGTGGGACAGGGCTGATTGGGGCTTTCTTT.

The genes are TRBV9 and TRBJ2-7, with 9 bases identical to TRBD2. Per the germline V gene, CDR1 is SGDLS and CDR2 is YYNGEE. J lost 2 bases, V lost 0 bases, and 3 bases had no gene match. This CDR3 is built from 15 residues. Written as DNA, the CDR3 is TGTGCCAGCAGCGTAGCGCTAGCGGGACCCTACGAGCAGTACTTC. Amino acids: CASSVALAGPYEQYF.

This chain joins TRBV4-1 and TRBJ1-4, with 7 bases fitting TRBD1. CDR3 length: 16 residues. V was pared by 4 bases and J by 4 bases, with 9 bases of the junction left unmatched. The germline V gene encodes CDR1 MGHRA and CDR2 YSYEKL. DNA of the CDR3: TGCGCCAGCAGCCTAACTCCGGGACAGTTTAATGAAAAACTGTTTTTT. Translation: CASSLTPGQFNEKLFF.

This chain joins TRBV6-5 and TRBJ1-6; perhaps TRBD1 as D (5 bases). Germline lookup yields CDR1 MNHEY and CDR2 SVGAGI. V was cut by 6 bases and J by 10 bases, with 16 bases left in between. CDR3 length: 14 residues. The CDR3 bases are TGTGCCAGCAGATCCAGGAGGGGAAACTCACCCCTCCACTTT. It codes for CASRSRRGNSPLHF.

The rearrangement uses TRBV28 and TRBJ1-4; 12 positions agree with TRBD1. V shed 5 bases and J 7 bases; nucleotides not matched to a gene: 5. Germline V gives CDR1 MDHEN, CDR2 SYDVKM. The CDR3 is 15 residues long. CDR3 amino acids: CASSPGTGGIEKLFF. The CDR3 nucleotides read TGTGCCAGCAGTCCCGGGACAGGGGGCATTGAAAAACTGTTTTTT.

The chain joins TRBV23-1 to TRBJ1-5; TRBD1 matches at 9 bases. TRBV23-1 qualifies as an ORF whose function is uncertain. The V and J ends lost 4 bases and 4 bases, in that order; junction bases with no gene match: 5. The CDR3 covers 15 residues. The CDR3 sequence: CASSPRTGENQPQHF. For the CDR3, the DNA is TGCGCCAGCAGTCCAAGGACAGGGGAGAATCAGCCCCAGCATTTT.